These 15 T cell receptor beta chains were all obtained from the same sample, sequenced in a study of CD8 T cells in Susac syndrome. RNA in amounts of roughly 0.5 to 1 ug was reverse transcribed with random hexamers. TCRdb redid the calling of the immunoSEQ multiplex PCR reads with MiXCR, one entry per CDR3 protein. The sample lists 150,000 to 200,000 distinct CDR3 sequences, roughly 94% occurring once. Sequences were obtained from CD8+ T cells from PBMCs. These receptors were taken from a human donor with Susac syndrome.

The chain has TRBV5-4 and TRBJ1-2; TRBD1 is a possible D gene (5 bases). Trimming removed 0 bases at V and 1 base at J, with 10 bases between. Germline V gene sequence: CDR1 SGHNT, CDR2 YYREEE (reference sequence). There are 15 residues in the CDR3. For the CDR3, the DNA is TGTGCCAGCAGCTTGGCGGTAGGGGATAACTATGGCTACACCTTC. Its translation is CASSLAVGDNYGYTF.

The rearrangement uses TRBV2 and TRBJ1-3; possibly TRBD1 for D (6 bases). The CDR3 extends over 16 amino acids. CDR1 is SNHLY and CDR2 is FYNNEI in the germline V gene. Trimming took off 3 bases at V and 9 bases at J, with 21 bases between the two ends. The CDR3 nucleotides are TGTGCCAGCAGTGATCTTCAAGGGGGAGCTGGGGGCACCATATATTTT. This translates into CASSDLQGGAGGTIYF.

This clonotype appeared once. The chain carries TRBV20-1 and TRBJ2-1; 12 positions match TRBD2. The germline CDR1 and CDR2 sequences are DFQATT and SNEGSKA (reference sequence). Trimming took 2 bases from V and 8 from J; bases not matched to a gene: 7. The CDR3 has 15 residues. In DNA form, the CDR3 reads TGCAGTGCTAGACCACCGACTAGCGGGAGTTATGAGCAGTTCTTC. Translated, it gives CSARPPTSGSYEQFF.

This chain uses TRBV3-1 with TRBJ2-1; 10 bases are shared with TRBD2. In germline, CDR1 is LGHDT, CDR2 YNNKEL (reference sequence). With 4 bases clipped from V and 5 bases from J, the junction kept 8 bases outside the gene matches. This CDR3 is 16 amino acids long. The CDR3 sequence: CASSPPLAGDNNEQFF. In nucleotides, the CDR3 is TGTGCCAGCAGCCCCCCCCTAGCGGGAGATAACAATGAGCAGTTCTTC.

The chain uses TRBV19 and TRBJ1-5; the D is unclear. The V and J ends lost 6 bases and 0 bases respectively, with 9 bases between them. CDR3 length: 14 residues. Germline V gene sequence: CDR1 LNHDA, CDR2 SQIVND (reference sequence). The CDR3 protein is CASRFRGSNQPQHF. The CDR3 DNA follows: TGTGCCAGTAGGTTTCGGGGTAGCAATCAGCCCCAGCATTTT.

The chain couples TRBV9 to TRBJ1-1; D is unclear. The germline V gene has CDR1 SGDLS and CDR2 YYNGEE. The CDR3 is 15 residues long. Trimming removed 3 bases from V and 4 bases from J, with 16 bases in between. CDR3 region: CASSDVQGRPTEAFF. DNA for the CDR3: TGTGCCAGCAGCGACGTACAAGGACGCCCCACTGAAGCTTTCTTT.

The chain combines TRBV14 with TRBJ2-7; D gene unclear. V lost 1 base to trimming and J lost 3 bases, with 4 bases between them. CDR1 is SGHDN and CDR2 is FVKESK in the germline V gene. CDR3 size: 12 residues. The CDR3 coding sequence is TGTGCCAGCAGCCAAGTACGCTACGAGCAGTACTTC. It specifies CASSQVRYEQYF.

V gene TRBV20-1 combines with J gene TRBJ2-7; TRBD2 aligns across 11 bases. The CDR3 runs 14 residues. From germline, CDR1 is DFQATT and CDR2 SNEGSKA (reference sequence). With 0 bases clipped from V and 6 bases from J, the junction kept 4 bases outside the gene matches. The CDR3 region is CSARDLAGGREQYF. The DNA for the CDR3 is TGCAGTGCTAGAGATCTAGCGGGAGGCCGCGAGCAGTACTTC.

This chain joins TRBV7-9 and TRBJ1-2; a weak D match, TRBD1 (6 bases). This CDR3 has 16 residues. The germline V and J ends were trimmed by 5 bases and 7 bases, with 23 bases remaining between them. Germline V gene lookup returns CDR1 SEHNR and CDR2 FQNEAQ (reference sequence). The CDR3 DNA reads TGTGCCAGCAGCCCCCCGCGGACAGTCCCCGGACGTGGCTACACCTTC. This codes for CASSPPRTVPGRGYTF. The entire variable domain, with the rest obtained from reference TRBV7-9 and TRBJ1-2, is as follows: DTGVSQNPRHKITKRGQNVTFRCDPISEHNRLYWYRQTLGQGPEFLTYFQNEAQLEKSRLLSDRFSAERPKGSFSTLEIQRTEQGDSAMYLCASSPPRTVPGRGYTFGSGTRLTVV.

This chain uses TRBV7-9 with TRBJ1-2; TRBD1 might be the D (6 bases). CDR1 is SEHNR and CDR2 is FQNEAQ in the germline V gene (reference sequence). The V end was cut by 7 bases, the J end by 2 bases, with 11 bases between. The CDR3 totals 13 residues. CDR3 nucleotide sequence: TGTGCCAGCATACAGGGTCTGAACTATGGCTACACCTTC. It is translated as CASIQGLNYGYTF.

The CDR3 region is CASSPGKYNEQFF. For the CDR3, the DNA is TGTGCCAGCAGTCCAGGGAAATACAATGAGCAGTTCTTC. The chain joins TRBV7-6 to TRBJ2-1; tentatively, D is TRBD1 (5 bases). V was cut by 6 bases and J by 4 bases, with 10 bases left in between. Germline CDR1 is SGHVS and CDR2 is FNYEAQ. The CDR3 extends over 13 amino acids.

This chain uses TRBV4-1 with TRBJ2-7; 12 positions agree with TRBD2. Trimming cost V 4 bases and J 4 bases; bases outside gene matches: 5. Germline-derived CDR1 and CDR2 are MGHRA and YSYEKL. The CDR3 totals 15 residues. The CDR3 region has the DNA TGCGCCAGCAGCCCCGGACTAGCGGGGTCATACGAGCAGTACTTC. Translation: CASSPGLAGSYEQYF.

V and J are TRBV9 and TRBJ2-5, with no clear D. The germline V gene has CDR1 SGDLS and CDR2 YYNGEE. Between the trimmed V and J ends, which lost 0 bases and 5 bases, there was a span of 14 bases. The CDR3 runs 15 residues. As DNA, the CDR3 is TGTGCCAGCAGCGTAGAATCCCGTCCACAGGAGACCCAGTACTTC. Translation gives CASSVESRPQETQYF. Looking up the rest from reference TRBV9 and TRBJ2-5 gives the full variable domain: DSGVTQTPKHLITATGQRVTLRCSPRSGDLSVYWYQQSLDQGLQFLIQYYNGEERAKGNILERFSAQQFPDLHSELNLSSLELGDSALYFCASSVESRPQETQYFGPGTRLLVL.

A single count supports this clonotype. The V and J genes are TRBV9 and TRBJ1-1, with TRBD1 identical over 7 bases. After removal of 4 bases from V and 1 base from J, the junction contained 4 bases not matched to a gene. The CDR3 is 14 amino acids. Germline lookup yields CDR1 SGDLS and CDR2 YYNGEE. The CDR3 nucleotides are TGTGCCAGCAGCCCGGGACAGAAGAACACTGAAGCTTTCTTT. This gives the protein CASSPGQKNTEAFF.

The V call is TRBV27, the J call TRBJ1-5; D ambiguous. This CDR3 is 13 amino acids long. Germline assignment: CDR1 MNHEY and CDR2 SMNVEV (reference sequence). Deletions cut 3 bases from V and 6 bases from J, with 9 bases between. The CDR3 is CASSFNSGQPQHF. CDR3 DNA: TGTGCCAGCAGTTTTAACTCTGGTCAGCCCCAGCATTTT.